Shown below are 9 T cell receptor beta chains from a single sample sequenced in a study of T-cell memory formation after mild COVID-19. TCRdb processed the 5' RACE reads anew with MiXCR; each CDR3 protein has one entry. The table has about 160,000 distinct CDR3 sequences, around a third seen once. The sequenced sample was PBMCs or a T cell subset sorted from them (not recorded which). All receptors come from an adult woman who had mild COVID-19 (a few samples of this study predate the infection). Cell type and time point are not known.

This clonotype was counted only a few times. CDR3 residues: CASSYAGQGNYEQYF. For the CDR3, the DNA is TGTGCCAGCAGTTACGCGGGACAGGGAAACTACGAGCAGTACTTC. The rearrangement links TRBV6-5 to TRBJ2-7; 9 bases are a match to TRBD1. Unmatched junction bases numbered 5, after V lost 2 bases and J lost 3 bases. The CDR3 totals 15 residues. From germline, CDR1 is MNHEY and CDR2 SVGAGI.

V and J are TRBV20-1 and TRBJ2-7, with D maybe TRBD2 (6 bases). Germline V gene data show CDR1 as DFQATT and CDR2 as SNEGSKA (reference sequence). V lost 3 bases and J 3 bases, leaving 24 bases between the germline ends. The CDR3 consists of 17 residues. This CDR3 reads CSARWEGRQSNLYEQYF. The CDR3 DNA reads as TGCAGTGCTAGGTGGGAAGGGAGGCAGAGCAACCTCTACGAGCAGTACTTC.

V is TRBV4-2 and J is TRBJ1-1; D is uncertain. V was cut by 0 bases and J by 6 bases, with 11 bases left in between. This CDR3 comprises 14 residues. The germline CDR1 and CDR2 sequences are LGHNA and YNFKEQ. DNA of the CDR3: TGTGCCAGCAGCCAAGATAGATCCGGACCTGAAGCTTTCTTT. Protein sequence: CASSQDRSGPEAFF.

V is TRBV24-1 and J is TRBJ2-7; possible D gene TRBD2, 6 bases. This CDR3 has 14 residues. Germline CDR1 KGHDR, CDR2 SFDVKD. V was shortened by 7 bases and J by 4 bases, with 16 bases between the two germline ends. CDR3 sequence: CATRKPSGGYEQYF. CDR3 coding DNA: TGTGCCACCAGAAAACCTTCCGGAGGGTACGAGCAGTACTTC.

This clonotype was detected only a few times. This chain joins TRBV2 and TRBJ1-2, with D perhaps TRBD1 (6 bases). The CDR3 is 14 residues long. V lost 2 bases and J 4 bases, leaving 11 bases between the germline ends. CDR1 is SNHLY, CDR2 FYNNEI, per germline. The CDR3 loop is CASSEQGQGYGYTF. CDR3 nucleotides: TGTGCCAGCAGTGAACAGGGGCAAGGCTATGGCTACACCTTC.

The chain recombines TRBV20-1 with TRBJ2-4; 9 positions match TRBD2. Looked up from germline, CDR1 is DFQATT and CDR2 is SNEGSKA (reference sequence). V gave up 6 bases and J gave up 4 bases; unmatched junction bases: 7. This CDR3 region has 14 residues. The chain's CDR3 is CSARPTSGKNIQYF. CDR3 DNA sequence: TGCAGTGCCAGACCCACTAGCGGGAAAAACATTCAGTACTTC.

This clonotype turned up a few times. This chain connects TRBV11-2 to TRBJ2-2, with 8 bases identical to TRBD2. CDR1 is SGHAT, CDR2 FQNNGV, per germline. The CDR3 loop spans 15 amino acids. V was clipped by 6 bases and J by 2 bases; unmatched bases: 5. As DNA, the CDR3 is TGTGCCAGCAGACTACTAGCGGTAAACACCGGGGAGCTGTTTTTT. Translating gives CASRLLAVNTGELFF.

Only a few counts were recorded for this clonotype. The chain employs TRBV12-3 or TRBV12-4 and TRBJ2-1; 11 nucleotides line up with TRBD1. There are 17 residues in the CDR3. V shed 5 bases, J shed 5 bases, and the junction held 11 bases outside the gene matches. CDR3 DNA sequence: TGTGCCAGCAGTCCCGTCTACGGGACAGGGGGGAACAATGAGCAGTTCTTC. It translates to CASSPVYGTGGNNEQFF.

This sequence joins TRBV4-1 and TRBJ1-5; D may be TRBD1 (6 bases). The germline V gene encodes CDR1 MGHRA and CDR2 YSYEKL. The ends were cut back, 8 bases at V and 2 bases at J, with 13 bases in the middle. The CDR3 totals 14 residues. CDR3 coding DNA: TGCGCCAGCCAGACAGGCATTGGCAATCAGCCCCAGCATTTT. Translated: CASQTGIGNQPQHF.